Listed below are T cell receptor beta chains from one sample, sequenced in a study of blood T cell repertoires in COVID-19. Data came from immunoSEQ multiplex PCR; TCRdb stores just in-frame clones and leaves some out. Here the sample spans some 86,000 clones, approximately 90% being singletons. The sequencing sample was made of peripheral blood. These TCRs come from a human donor with active COVID-19. The donor label of this sample is uncertain. Each CDR3 is given with its conserved first and last residue. The order of the fields is V gene, J gene, D gene, clone size, CDR3 protein, CDR3 DNA. A D gene is named only where the DNA matches it firmly. Size tells how often a clone was seen (once, few, many) or the class of an expanded clone, and some rows leave it out.

TRBV7-9,TRBJ2-7,.,few,CASSPNGLASYEQYF,TGTGCCAGCAGCCCCAACGGGCTAGCGAGCTACGAGCAGTACTTC
TRBV7-8,TRBJ2-7,.,.,CASSLAWSRGAYEQYF,TGTGCCAGCAGCTTAGCATGGAGCAGGGGGGCCTACGAGCAGTACTTC
TRBV15,TRBJ2-3,TRBD2,.,CATSRDRGLATTDTQYF,TGTGCCACCAGCAGAGATAGGGGACTAGCCACGACAGATACGCAGTATTTT
TRBV27,TRBJ2-7,.,.,CASSRDTSFYEQYF,TGTGCCAGCTCCCGGGACACTAGTTTCTACGAGCAGTACTTC
TRBV19,TRBJ2-3,TRBD2,once,CASSIRLAGLTDTQYF,TGTGCCAGTAGTATACGGCTAGCGGGACTAACAGATACGCAGTATTTT
TRBV7-2,TRBJ1-1,TRBD1,.,CASSLVGTGGLNTEAFF,TGTGCCAGCAGCTTAGTGGGGACAGGGGGACTGAACACTGAAGCTTTCTTT
TRBV11-2,TRBJ1-1,.,.,CASSASVLNTEAFF,TGTGCCAGCAGCGCCTCGGTTTTGAACACTGAAGCTTTCTTT
TRBV6-2/TRBV6-3,TRBJ1-6,.,.,CASSPTTGGNSPLHF,TGTGCCAGCAGCCCAACGACAGGAGGTAATTCACCCCTCCACTTT
TRBV14,TRBJ2-3,TRBD2,.,CASSQVVFEAGRHPDTQYF,TGTGCCAGCAGCCAAGTAGTTTTTGAAGCGGGGAGGCATCCGGATACGCAGTATTTT
TRBV7-8,TRBJ1-1,.,.,CASSLVTGTNTEAFF,TGTGCCAGCAGCTTAGTGACAGGAACGAACACTGAGGCTTTCTTT
TRBV5-1,TRBJ2-3,TRBD2,.,CASSSTLAGRTDTQYF,TGCGCCAGCAGCTCAACACTAGCGGGGAGGACAGATACGCAGTATTTT
TRBV9,TRBJ2-2,.,.,CASSVAAGGGASGELFF,TGTGCCAGCAGCGTAGCGGCCGGAGGGGGGGCGTCCGGGGAGCTGTTTTTT
TRBV9,TRBJ1-1,.,.,CASSVAVGRNTEAFF,TGTGCCAGCAGCGTAGCCGTGGGGAGGAACACTGAAGCTTTCTTT
TRBV5-4,TRBJ2-3,.,.,CASSLQSDGGTQYF,TGTGCCAGCAGCTTGCAATCTGACGGGGGTACGCAGTATTTT
TRBV5-4,TRBJ2-3,.,.,CASNTEGLPSTDTQYF,TGTGCCAGCAACACTGAGGGACTCCCGAGCACAGATACGCAGTATTTT
TRBV7-8,TRBJ1-2,.,.,CASSSAVDPSGYTF,TGTGCCAGCAGCTCCGCGGTAGACCCGAGCGGCTACACCTTC
TRBV19,TRBJ2-7,.,.,CATRDNGLSYEQYF,TGTGCCACCAGGGACAACGGTCTTTCCTACGAGCAGTACTTC
TRBV19,TRBJ1-1,.,.,CASSMGTGGARAFF,TGTGCCAGTAGTATGGGAACGGGGGGGGCGCGAGCTTTCTTT
TRBV6-2/TRBV6-3,TRBJ2-1,.,.,CASSYPGLRQFF,TGTGCCAGCAGTTACCCAGGATTAAGGCAGTTCTTC
TRBV9,TRBJ2-2,TRBD1,once,CASSRTGTGSAGELFF,TGTGCCAGCAGCCGTACCGGGACAGGGAGTGCCGGGGAGCTGTTTTTT
TRBV15,TRBJ2-3,.,.,CATSRVQSTDTQYF,TGTGCCACCAGCAGAGTACAGAGCACAGATACGCAGTATTTT
TRBV7-3,TRBJ1-2,.,.,CASSSLRAGTNYGYTF,TGTGCCAGCAGCTCCCTTCGGGCAGGGACTAACTATGGCTACACCTTC
TRBV24-1,TRBJ2-2,TRBD2,.,CATSDFMGGAGELFF,TGTGCCACCAGTGATTTCATGGGGGGGGCCGGGGAGCTGTTTTTT
TRBV24-1,TRBJ1-5,TRBD1,.,CATSAGGRGDNQPQHF,TGTGCCACCAGTGCAGGGGGCAGGGGAGACAATCAGCCCCAGCATTTT
TRBV11-3,TRBJ2-3,TRBD2,.,CASSSREVSGDPPDTQYF,TGTGCCAGCAGCTCTCGGGAGGTTAGCGGGGATCCCCCAGATACGCAGTATTTT
TRBV5-6,TRBJ2-1,.,.,CASSLGSLRFEQFF,TGTGCCAGCAGCTTGGGGTCCCTTCGGTTTGAGCAGTTCTTC
TRBV2,TRBJ1-6,TRBD1,.,CASGTAYNSPLHF,TGTGCCAGCGGGACAGCTTATAATTCACCCCTCCACTTT
TRBV7-3,TRBJ2-4,.,once,CASSLLYSPELEDSQYF,TGTGCCAGCAGCTTACTTTACTCCCCCGAGCTCGAAGACAGTCAGTACTTC
TRBV6-5,TRBJ2-5,.,.,CASSYSQFQETQYF,TGTGCCAGCAGTTACTCGCAGTTCCAAGAGACCCAGTACTTC
TRBV5-1,TRBJ2-7,.,.,CATPWAGNLYEQYF,TGCGCCACCCCCTGGGCTGGCAACCTCTACGAGCAGTACTTC
TRBV2,TRBJ2-7,.,.,CASSETVYEQYF,TGTGCCAGCAGTGAAACGGTCTACGAGCAGTACTTC
TRBV5-5,TRBJ2-1,TRBD1,.,CASSLIFDRALGEQFF,TGTGCCAGCAGCCTCATATTCGACAGGGCGTTGGGTGAGCAGTTCTTC
TRBV19,TRBJ2-3,.,.,CASSILRGGGSDTQYF,TGTGCCAGTAGTATCCTGCGGGGAGGGGGGTCAGATACGCAGTATTTT
TRBV6-5,TRBJ2-1,TRBD2,.,CASSYGGETNNEQFF,TGTGCCAGCAGTTACGGGGGGGAGACGAACAATGAGCAGTTCTTC
TRBV2,TRBJ2-7,TRBD1,few,CASSQDRFSYEQYF,TGTGCCAGCAGTCAGGACAGGTTCTCCTACGAGCAGTACTTC
TRBV28,TRBJ1-1,TRBD1,once,CASSLGFSGTGGTEAFF,TGTGCCAGCAGTTTGGGTTTCTCCGGGACAGGGGGCACTGAAGCTTTCTTT
TRBV24-1,TRBJ2-3,TRBD2,.,CATSDWGGSSNTDTQYF,TGTGCCACCAGTGATTGGGGAGGGAGCTCTAACACAGATACGCAGTATTTT
TRBV5-1,TRBJ1-5,.,.,CASSGGDSYQPQHF,TGCGCCAGCAGCGGCGGAGACAGCTATCAGCCCCAGCATTTT
TRBV7-8,TRBJ2-2,TRBD2,.,CASSLGTSEATGELFF,TGTGCCAGCAGCTTAGGGACTAGCGAGGCCACCGGGGAGCTGTTTTTT
TRBV2,TRBJ1-6,.,.,CASSKGIQANSPLHF,TGTGCCAGCAGTAAAGGGATACAGGCTAATTCACCCCTCCACTTT
TRBV15,TRBJ2-7,TRBD1,once,CATSRGRTTGGNEQYF,TGTGCCACCAGCAGAGGGAGAACGACAGGGGGCAACGAGCAGTACTTC
TRBV19,TRBJ1-1,TRBD1,.,CASSMGTGNTEAFF,TGTGCCAGTAGTATGGGGACAGGGAACACTGAAGCTTTCTTT
TRBV19,TRBJ2-2,TRBD2,.,CASGLAGVLGELFF,TGTGCCAGCGGACTAGCGGGAGTACTCGGGGAGCTGTTTTTT
TRBV6-1,TRBJ1-1,TRBD1,.,CASSEFATGANTEAFF,TGTGCCAGCAGTGAATTCGCTACAGGGGCCAACACTGAAGCTTTCTTT
TRBV28,TRBJ1-1,.,once,CASSPPGQLNTEAFF,TGTGCCAGCAGCCCCCCAGGACAGCTGAACACTGAAGCTTTCTTT
TRBV7-8,TRBJ2-5,.,.,CASSSQGFIRETQYF,TGTGCCAGCAGCTCCCAGGGGTTTATTCGGGAGACCCAGTACTTC
TRBV3-1/TRBV3-2,TRBJ2-3,TRBD2,.,CASSQDLPGGSTDTQYF,TGTGCCAGCAGCCAAGACCTCCCGGGGGGGAGCACAGATACGCAGTATTTT